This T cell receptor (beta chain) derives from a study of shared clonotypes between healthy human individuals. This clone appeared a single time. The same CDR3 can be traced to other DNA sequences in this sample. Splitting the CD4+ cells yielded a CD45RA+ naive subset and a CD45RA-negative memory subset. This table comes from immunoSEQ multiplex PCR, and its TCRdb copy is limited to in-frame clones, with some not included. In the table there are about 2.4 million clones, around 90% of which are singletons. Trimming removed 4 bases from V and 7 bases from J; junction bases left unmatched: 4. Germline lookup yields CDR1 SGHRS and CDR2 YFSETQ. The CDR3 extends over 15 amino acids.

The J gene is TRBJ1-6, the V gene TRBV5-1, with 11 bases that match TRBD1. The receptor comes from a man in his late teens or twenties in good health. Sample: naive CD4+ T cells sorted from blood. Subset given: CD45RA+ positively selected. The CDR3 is CASSPGQGANSPLHF. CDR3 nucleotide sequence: TGCGCCAGCAGCCCCGGACAGGGGGCCAATTCACCCCTCCACTTT.